One and the same sample provided the 7 T cell receptor beta chains below, sequenced in a study of blood T cells in healthy people across ages. Primers used in a second PCR of about 6 to 12 cycles were a sample-barcoded 5' primer and a J-beta primer mix. TCRdb itself ran the 5' RACE reads through MiXCR, one entry per CDR3 protein. The sample includes about 800,000 distinct CDR3 sequences, nearly 60% seen only once; the top ten take around 22%. Sequencing was carried out using blood. The receptors stem from a young man in good health.

This clonotype was seen only once. The V gene is TRBV9, the J gene TRBJ2-3; a weak D match, TRBD2 (6 bases). The CDR3 has 17 amino acids. Germline CDR1 reads SGDLS; CDR2 reads YYNGEE. The V end lost 2 bases, the J end lost 4 bases, and 20 bases lay between the germline ends. The CDR3 nucleotides are TGTGCCAGCAGCGTCTCAGGTGGGACGGGGGTTCCAGATACGCAGTATTTT. Protein: CASSVSGGTGVPDTQYF.

The chain recombines TRBV4-2 with TRBJ2-1; 12 bases align to TRBD2. In germline, CDR1 is LGHNA, CDR2 YNFKEQ. The CDR3 spans 16 residues. V shed 3 bases, J shed 8 bases, and the junction held 8 bases outside the gene matches. DNA for the CDR3: TGTGCCAGCAGCCATGGTCTAGCGGGAGGGCCCTATGAGCAGTTCTTC. This codes for CASSHGLAGGPYEQFF.

This clonotype has more than one count but fewer than ten. The CDR3 nucleotides are TGTGCCAGCAGCCTCCTCGGCGGGGGTACCTACAATGAGCAGTTCTTC. Protein product: CASSLLGGGTYNEQFF. The chain employs TRBV13 and TRBJ2-1; TRBD2 matches 7 bases. This CDR3 is 16 amino acids long. Per the germline V gene, CDR1 is PRHDT and CDR2 is FYEKMQ (reference sequence). After removal of 5 bases from V and 2 bases from J, the junction contained 9 bases not matched to a gene.

This chain connects TRBV20-1 to TRBJ1-2; D is unclear. V lost 0 bases to trimming and J lost 4 bases, with 21 bases between them. The CDR3 spans 17 residues. CDR1 is DFQATT, CDR2 SNEGSKA, per germline (reference sequence). DNA of the CDR3: TGCAGTGCTAGAGATCTTCACCGGCCCCAACGGCGCTATGGCTACACCTTC. This translates into CSARDLHRPQRRYGYTF.

This chain uses TRBV11-2 with TRBJ2-3; 8 bases are shared with TRBD1. The CDR3 covers 15 residues. Germline V gene data show CDR1 as SGHAT and CDR2 as FQNNGV. J lost 2 bases, V lost 1 base, and 2 bases had no gene match. The CDR3 loop is CASSLGTGYTDTQYF. The CDR3 DNA is TGTGCCAGCAGCTTAGGGACAGGGTACACAGATACGCAGTATTTT.

V usage is TRBV6-5 and J usage is TRBJ2-1; perhaps TRBD1 as D (5 bases). The germline V gene encodes CDR1 MNHEY and CDR2 SVGAGI. V lost 0 bases and J 0 bases, leaving 12 bases between the germline ends. CDR3 length: 17 amino acids. CDR3 coding DNA: TGTGCCAGCAGTTACTCCAATGGGGCGAGCTCCTACAATGAGCAGTTCTTC. Translating gives CASSYSNGASSYNEQFF.

In its sample, this clonotype was seen a few times. The chain links TRBV7-6 to TRBJ2-5, with D perhaps TRBD2 (5 bases). V lost 8 bases to trimming and J lost 5 bases, with 15 bases between them. This CDR3 has 13 amino acids. Germline V gene data show CDR1 as SGHVS and CDR2 as FNYEAQ. CDR3 protein: CASEQIVAETQYF. The CDR3 DNA is TGTGCCAGCGAGCAAATAGTAGCGGAGACCCAGTACTTC. The full variable domain, rest sourced from reference TRBV7-6 and TRBJ2-5, is GAGVSQSPRYKVTKRGQDVALRCDPISGHVSLYWYRQALGQGPEFLTYFNYEAQQDKSGLPNDRFSAERPEGSISTLTIQRTEQRDSAMYRCASEQIVAETQYFGPGTRLLVL.